Each of the 25 T cell receptor beta chains below was sequenced from the same sample in a study of long-term antiretroviral therapy in people with HIV. immunoSEQ v3.0 was run at survey level. Clones were read by immunoSEQ multiplex PCR, and TCRdb kept only the in-frame ones, dropping some. The data hold approximately 30,000 clones, with about 86% observed a single time. The material was unsorted PBMCs, obtained 0.8 years after starting antiretroviral therapy. Receptor source: a woman aged 25 to 39 with HIV.

This rearrangement joins TRBV27 to TRBJ2-7, with TRBD1 matching over 8 bases. From germline, CDR1 is MNHEY and CDR2 SMNVEV (reference sequence). V was clipped by 3 bases and J by 6 bases; unmatched bases: 7. The CDR3 has 14 amino acids. CDR3 sequence reads: CASSFSQGAIEQYF. CDR3 bases: TGTGCCAGCAGTTTTTCCCAGGGGGCGATCGAGCAGTACTTC.

The sample holds one count of this clone. The chain employs TRBV29-1 and TRBJ2-1; a possible D gene is TRBD1 (5 bases). V shed 4 bases and J shed 0 bases, with 16 bases lying between them. The germline V gene has CDR1 SQVTM and CDR2 ANQGSEA. This CDR3 comprises 16 residues. CDR3 coding DNA: TGCAGCGTTGTCGGACGCAGGGCGAGCTCCTACAATGAGCAGTTCTTC. Amino acid sequence: CSVVGRRASSYNEQFF.

The chain recombines TRBV7-9 with TRBJ2-5; 7 nucleotides line up with TRBD1. The junction had 1 base not matched to a gene; V was cut back by 5 bases and J by 1 base. The germline V gene has CDR1 SEHNR and CDR2 FQNEAQ (reference sequence). The CDR3 runs 13 residues. The CDR3 nucleotides are TGTGCCAGCAGCCAGGGGGTCCAAGAGACCCAGTACTTC. This codes for CASSQGVQETQYF.

V usage is TRBV11-2 and J usage is TRBJ1-1; a weak D match, TRBD1 (6 bases). Deletions cut 3 bases from V and 1 base from J, with 15 bases between. This CDR3 region has 16 residues. The germline V gene encodes CDR1 SGHAT and CDR2 FQNNGV. This CDR3 reads CASSFRGAFPNTEAFF. DNA for the CDR3: TGTGCCAGCAGCTTCAGGGGCGCCTTCCCGAACACTGAAGCTTTCTTT.

V usage is TRBV9 and J usage is TRBJ1-1, with unresolved D. V was pared by 3 bases and J by 0 bases, with 9 bases between. The CDR3 loop spans 14 amino acids. Germline lookup yields CDR1 SGDLS and CDR2 YYNGEE. Written as DNA, the CDR3 is TGTGCCAGCAGCGGAGGGCCGGTGAACACTGAAGCTTTCTTT. Translation: CASSGGPVNTEAFF.

This chain uses TRBV9 with TRBJ1-2; no reliable D call. Trimming removed 0 bases from V and 4 bases from J, with 13 bases in between. Per the germline V gene, CDR1 is SGDLS and CDR2 is YYNGEE. This CDR3 contains 15 residues. As DNA, the CDR3 is TGTGCCAGCAGCGTAGGTAACCCATCTGGCTATGGCTACACCTTC. Protein sequence: CASSVGNPSGYGYTF.

This clone was counted a few times. The chain carries TRBV6-1 and TRBJ1-5; D remains ambiguous. The germline V and J ends were trimmed by 6 bases and 8 bases, with 17 bases remaining between them. This CDR3 has 14 amino acids. CDR1 and CDR2 (germline): MNHNS, SASEGT. The CDR3 loop reads CASSGLQISEPQHF. CDR3 bases: TGTGCCAGCAGCGGGCTTCAAATATCCGAGCCCCAGCATTTT.

The chain joins TRBV5-6 to TRBJ2-1, with 7 bases that match TRBD1. V dropped 3 bases and J dropped 6; count of bases not matched to a gene: 3. Germline CDR1 and CDR2: SGHDT and YYEEEE. The CDR3 covers 13 residues. The chain's CDR3 is CASSWGTVNEQFF. For the CDR3, the DNA is TGTGCCAGCAGCTGGGGGACAGTCAATGAGCAGTTCTTC.

CDR3 loop: CAWSTGQGGGTQYF. In nucleotides, the CDR3 is TGTGCCTGGAGTACGGGACAGGGCGGTGGGACCCAGTACTTC. The chain recombines TRBV30 with TRBJ2-5; TRBD1 aligns across 9 bases. V was pared by 2 bases and J by 7 bases, with 8 bases of the junction left unmatched. CDR1 GTSNPN and CDR2 SVGIG come from the germline V gene (reference sequence). This CDR3 spans 14 amino acids.

The chain recombines TRBV7-5 with TRBJ2-3; the table's D gene call, TRBD1, was not cross checked with the DNA. TRBV7-5 is annotated as a pseudogene. The CDR3 runs to 15 residues. CDR3 DNA: TGTGCCAGAAGCCCCGGACAGGGGGTGAGAGATACGCAGTATTTT. Translation gives CARSPGQGVRDTQYF.

The chain carries TRBV2 and TRBJ1-1; 7 positions match TRBD1. Trimming took 6 bases from V and 1 from J; bases not matched to a gene: 20. The length of the CDR3 is 19 residues. Germline V gene data show CDR1 as SNHLY and CDR2 as FYNNEI. CDR3 in DNA: TGTGCCAGCAGCGGGGGAAGGGGGCTTTTTTTCTCTAAGAACACTGAAGCTTTCTTT. Translating gives CASSGGRGLFFSKNTEAFF.

The chain joins TRBV5-1 to TRBJ1-1; D ambiguous. The ends were cut back, 7 bases at V and 0 bases at J, with 13 bases in the middle. The germline V gene encodes CDR1 SGHRS and CDR2 YFSETQ. CDR3 length: 14 amino acids. The CDR3 DNA is TGCGCCAGCGACCCCGTAGGATTGAACACTGAAGCTTTCTTT. It codes for CASDPVGLNTEAFF.

The sample holds a few counts of this clone. The genes are TRBV29-1 and TRBJ1-1; 11 positions agree with TRBD1. CDR1 SQVTM and CDR2 ANQGSEA come from the germline V gene. The trim removed 6 bases at V and 7 bases at J, leaving 7 bases unmatched. The CDR3 has 13 residues. DNA for the CDR3: TGCAGCGTATCGGGACAGGGGGTCGGTGAAGCTTTCTTT. Translation: CSVSGQGVGEAFF. Full variable domain (remainder filled in from reference TRBV29-1 and TRBJ1-1): SAVISQKPSRDICQRGTSLTIQCQVDSQVTMMFWYRQQPGQSLTLIATANQGSEATYESGFVIDKFPISRPNLTFSTLTVSNMSPEDSSIYLCSVSGQGVGEAFFGQGTRLTVV.

The chain combines TRBV6-1 with TRBJ2-2; TRBD1 might be the D (8 bases). The CDR3 loop spans 16 amino acids. V was pared by 4 bases and J by 8 bases, with 20 bases between. From germline, CDR1 is MNHNS and CDR2 SASEGT. The DNA of the CDR3 is TGTGCCAGCAGTGCTACAGGGGGGGCCAACAGAGGGGAGCTGTTTTTT. This codes for CASSATGGANRGELFF.

The V and J genes are TRBV11-2 and TRBJ2-7; 11 bases agree with TRBD2. J gave up 3 bases and V 3 bases, and 4 bases lay outside the gene matches. The germline CDR1 and CDR2 sequences are SGHAT and FQNNGV. This CDR3 is 15 amino acids long. The CDR3 region is CASSLLAGGVYEQYV. For the CDR3, the DNA is TGTGCCAGCAGCTTGCTAGCGGGGGGTGTCTACGAGCAGTACGTC.

V and J are TRBV4-2 and TRBJ2-2, with D maybe TRBD1 (5 bases). The CDR3 extends over 16 amino acids. Trimming removed 4 bases at V and 5 bases at J, with 17 bases between. CDR1 and CDR2 from the germline V gene are LGHNA and YNFKEQ. The CDR3 DNA reads TGTGCCAGCAGCCGACCCCAGGACCCAGGGACCGGGGAGCTGTTTTTT. Protein sequence: CASSRPQDPGTGELFF.

The CDR3 loop is CASNKGRGPGETQYF. Written as DNA, the CDR3 is TGTGCCAGCAACAAAGGGCGGGGGCCCGGGGAGACCCAGTACTTC. The rearrangement uses TRBV28 and TRBJ2-5; the D gene is possibly TRBD2 (7 bases). V dropped 7 bases and J dropped 5 bases, with 20 bases sitting between them. This CDR3 comprises 15 residues. CDR1 is MDHEN and CDR2 is SYDVKM in the germline V gene.

This chain connects TRBV7-6 to TRBJ2-5, with D perhaps matching TRBD1 (6 bases). Germline assignment: CDR1 SGHVS and CDR2 FNYEAQ. This CDR3 contains 13 residues. Trimming left V 6 bases short and J 5 bases short, with 13 bases between. The CDR3 reads CASRDRWGETQYF. The CDR3 nucleotides read TGTGCCAGCAGAGACAGGTGGGGGGAGACCCAGTACTTC.

V and J are TRBV14 and TRBJ2-3; D might be TRBD1 (5 bases). The V gene's germline CDR1 is SGHDN and CDR2 FVKESK. V was shortened by 3 bases and J by 2 bases, with 9 bases between the two germline ends. The CDR3 length is 14 residues. Here the CDR3 reads CASSQVTVTDTQYF. The CDR3, as DNA: TGTGCCAGCAGCCAGGTGACAGTCACAGATACGCAGTATTTT.

The rearrangement links TRBV30 to TRBJ2-1; TRBD2 matches at 9 bases. The CDR3 contains 14 residues. The ends lost 6 bases at V and 4 bases at J; junction bases unmatched: 7. CDR1 is GTSNPN and CDR2 is SVGIG in the germline V gene (reference sequence). The CDR3 region has the DNA TGTGCCTGTAATGGGGCGGGGGGGTACAATGAGCAGTTCTTC. Its translation: CACNGAGGYNEQFF.

CDR3 amino acids: CASSLVWGLATGELFF. In nucleotides, the CDR3 is TGTGCCAGCAGCTTAGTCTGGGGCTTGGCCACCGGGGAGCTGTTTTTT. The V and J genes are TRBV11-2 and TRBJ2-2; tentatively, D is TRBD1 (5 bases). The CDR3 contains 16 residues. The germline V and J ends were trimmed by 1 base and 4 bases, with 13 bases remaining between them. Germline-derived CDR1 and CDR2 are SGHAT and FQNNGV.

The chain's CDR3 is CASSWGPREQFF. The CDR3 nucleotides are TGTGCCAGCAGCTGGGGACCCCGGGAGCAGTTCTTC. The chain uses TRBV7-8 and TRBJ2-1, with D perhaps given as TRBD1 or TRBD2 (5 bases each). V was shortened by 4 bases and J by 10 bases, with 11 bases between the two germline ends. In germline, CDR1 is SGHVS, CDR2 FQNEAQ. This CDR3 has 12 residues.

CDR3 sequence reads: CASSQGYGYTF. Written as DNA, the CDR3 is TGTGCCAGCAGCCAGGGTTACGGCTACACCTTC. The rearrangement uses TRBV9 and TRBJ1-2; a weak D match, TRBD1 (5 bases). The CDR3 spans 11 residues. Germline-derived CDR1 and CDR2 are SGDLS and YYNGEE. Trimming removed 4 bases at V and 8 bases at J, with 9 bases between.

The chain is built from TRBV7-2 and TRBJ1-1; D is uncertain. The CDR3 consists of 13 residues. Germline V gene lookup returns CDR1 SGHTA and CDR2 FQGNSA. V lost 0 bases, J lost 11 bases, and 13 bases lay in between. CDR3 DNA: TGTGCCAGCAGCTTAGCGTGGATGGCAGATGCTTTCTTT. Translated, it gives CASSLAWMADAFF.

The J gene is TRBJ2-2, the V gene TRBV10-3, with D maybe TRBD1 (5 bases). This CDR3 has 17 amino acids. From germline, CDR1 is ENHRY and CDR2 SYGVKD. The ends were cut back, 11 bases at V and 4 bases at J, with 26 bases in the middle. The CDR3 loop reads CAASVRVEQVTTGELFF. DNA of the CDR3: TGTGCCGCCTCGGTTAGGGTCGAACAGGTTACCACCGGGGAGCTGTTTTTT.